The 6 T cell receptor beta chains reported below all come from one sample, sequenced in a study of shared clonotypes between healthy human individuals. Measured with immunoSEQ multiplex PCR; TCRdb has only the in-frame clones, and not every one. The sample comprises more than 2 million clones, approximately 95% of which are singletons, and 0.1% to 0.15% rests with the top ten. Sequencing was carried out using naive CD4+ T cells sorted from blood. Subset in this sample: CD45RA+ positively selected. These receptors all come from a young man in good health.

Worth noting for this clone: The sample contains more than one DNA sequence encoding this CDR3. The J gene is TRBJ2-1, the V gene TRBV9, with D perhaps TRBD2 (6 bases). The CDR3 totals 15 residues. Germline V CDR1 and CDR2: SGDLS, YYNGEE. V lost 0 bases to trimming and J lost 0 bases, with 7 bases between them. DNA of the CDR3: TGTGCCAGCAGCGTAGACGGGGGCTCCTACAATGAGCAGTTCTTC. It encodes CASSVDGGSYNEQFF.

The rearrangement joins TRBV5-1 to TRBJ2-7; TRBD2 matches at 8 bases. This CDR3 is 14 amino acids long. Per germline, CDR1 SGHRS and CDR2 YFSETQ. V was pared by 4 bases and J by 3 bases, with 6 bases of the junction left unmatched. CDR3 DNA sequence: TGCGCCAGCAGCGCAACCGGGACTAGCTACGAGCAGTACTTC. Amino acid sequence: CASSATGTSYEQYF. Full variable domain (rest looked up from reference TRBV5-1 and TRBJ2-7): KAGVTQTPRYLIKTRGQQVTLSCSPISGHRSVSWYQQTPGQGLQFLFEYFSETQRNKGNFPGRFSGRQFSNSRSEMNVSTLELGDSALYLCASSATGTSYEQYFGPGTRLTVT.

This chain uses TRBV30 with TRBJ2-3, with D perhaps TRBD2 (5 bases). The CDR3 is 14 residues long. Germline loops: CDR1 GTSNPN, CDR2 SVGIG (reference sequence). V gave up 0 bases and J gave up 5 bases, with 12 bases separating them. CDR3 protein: CAWSVSGRGDTQYF. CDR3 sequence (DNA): TGTGCCTGGAGTGTTTCGGGTCGGGGAGATACGCAGTATTTT.

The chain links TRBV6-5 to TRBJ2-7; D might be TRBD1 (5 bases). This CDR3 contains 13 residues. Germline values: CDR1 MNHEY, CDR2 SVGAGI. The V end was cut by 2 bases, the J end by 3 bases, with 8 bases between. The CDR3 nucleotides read TGTGCCAGCAGTTACGTAACAGGCTACGAGCAGTACTTC. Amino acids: CASSYVTGYEQYF.

This chain's CDR3 is CASSRDRATEAFF. The CDR3 DNA reads TGTGCCAGCAGCAGGGACAGGGCAACTGAAGCTTTCTTT. The V gene is TRBV7-9, the J gene TRBJ1-1; 9 bases fit TRBD1. The length of the CDR3 is 13 residues. Germline V lookup: CDR1 SEHNR, CDR2 FQNEAQ (reference sequence). The J segment lost 5 bases and the V segment lost 5 bases, leaving 3 bases of the junction unmatched.

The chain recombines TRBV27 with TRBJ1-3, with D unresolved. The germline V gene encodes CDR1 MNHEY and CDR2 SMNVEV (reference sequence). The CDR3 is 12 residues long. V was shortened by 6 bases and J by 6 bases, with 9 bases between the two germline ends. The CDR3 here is CASSLKPNTIYF. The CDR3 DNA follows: TGTGCCAGCAGCCTGAAACCAAACACCATATATTTT.